Presented here are 17 T cell receptor beta chains from one specimen sequenced in a study of blood T cells in healthy people across ages. It was with a sample-barcoded 5' primer and a J-beta primer mix that a second PCR of about 6 to 12 cycles was run. MiXCR, run by TCRdb on the 5' RACE reads, gives a single entry per CDR3 protein. Of more than 500,000 distinct CDR3 sequences in the sample, around a quarter were seen once. The sample was also reused in another study, on T cells of mothers and their children.

Sequenced material: blood. Receptors originate from a boy aged 2 to 10 in good health.

The table lists this clonotype with a few counts. This chain uses TRBV2 with TRBJ2-6; D call uncertain. The ends were cut back, 8 bases at V and 0 bases at J, with 11 bases in the middle. CDR1 and CDR2 (germline): SNHLY, FYNNEI. This CDR3 is built from 15 residues. The CDR3 nucleotides are TGTGCCAGCGAGAATCCTCTCTCTGGGGCCAACGTCCTGACTTTC. Amino acid sequence: CASENPLSGANVLTF.

This clonotype was seen more than once but under ten times. This chain connects TRBV12-3 or TRBV12-4 to TRBJ2-7; D unclear. The J call may be incorrect, as the DNA end agrees better with TRBJ2-1. The CDR3 runs 14 residues. The DNA of the CDR3 is TGTGCCAGCAGTTTAGCGAACAGTTACAATGAGCAGTTCTTC. It yields the protein CASSLANSYNEQFF.

This sequence joins TRBV15 and TRBJ2-2; D unresolved. CDR3 length: 14 amino acids. V lost 8 bases and J lost 6, with 16 bases in between. From germline, CDR1 is LNHNV and CDR2 YYDKDF (reference sequence). The CDR3 DNA follows: TGTGCCACCTTGCCGCGACCAGGAGCCGGGGAGCTGTTTTTT. It yields the protein CATLPRPGAGELFF.

This clonotype was recorded a few times. The gene calls are TRBV6-5 and TRBJ2-5, with D perhaps TRBD1 (6 bases). The closer fit of TRBJ2-7 to the DNA end suggests the J call may be wrong. The CDR3 spans 14 residues. Germline CDR1 MNHEY, CDR2 SVGAGI. CDR3 amino acids: CASSVQGFPYEQYF. CDR3 coding DNA: TGTGCCAGCAGTGTACAGGGATTCCCCTACGAGCAGTACTTC.

This chain links TRBV7-9 with TRBJ1-2; a weak D match, TRBD1 (5 bases). Germline lookup yields CDR1 SEHNR and CDR2 FQNEAQ (reference sequence). Trimming shortened V by 3 bases and J by 10 bases, and 9 bases separated the two germline ends. There are 11 residues in the CDR3. The CDR3 here is CASSLSRDYTF. For the CDR3, the DNA is TGTGCCAGCAGCTTGTCCAGGGACTACACCTTC. Full variable domain (rest looked up from reference TRBV7-9 and TRBJ1-2): DTGVSQNPRHKITKRGQNVTFRCDPISEHNRLYWYRQTLGQGPEFLTYFQNEAQLEKSRLLSDRFSAERPKGSFSTLEIQRTEQGDSAMYLCASSLSRDYTFGSGTRLTVV.

The chain combines TRBV5-1 with TRBJ2-5; the D is unclear. V was trimmed by 4 bases and J by 11 bases, leaving 12 bases between them. This CDR3 is 11 amino acids long. Looked up from germline, CDR1 is SGHRS and CDR2 is YFSETQ. DNA of the CDR3: TGCGCCAGCAGCCTCAACTCGGATCAGTACTTC. Translation: CASSLNSDQYF.

This clonotype was recorded a few times. V usage is TRBV2 and J usage is TRBJ2-5; no definite D call. V was pared by 2 bases and J by 6 bases, with 7 bases between. The CDR3 contains 12 residues. Germline V gene sequence: CDR1 SNHLY, CDR2 FYNNEI. CDR3 in amino acids: CASSERLQTQYF. The CDR3 nucleotides read TGTGCCAGCAGTGAACGGTTGCAGACCCAGTACTTC.

This clonotype was seen a handful of times. The chain combines TRBV6-5 with TRBJ2-3, with a weak D call TRBD1 (5 bases). This CDR3 has 14 residues. Trimming cost V 2 bases and J 5 bases, with 11 bases left between them. CDR1 MNHEY and CDR2 SVGAGI come from the germline V gene. The CDR3 region is CASSYQGLVDTQYF. The CDR3 nucleotides read TGTGCCAGCAGTTACCAGGGTCTAGTAGATACGCAGTATTTT.

The V gene is TRBV20-1, the J gene TRBJ2-2; D is unclear. The CDR3 has 13 amino acids. Germline CDR1 is DFQATT and CDR2 is SNEGSKA (reference sequence). Deletions cut 5 bases from V and 4 bases from J, with 11 bases between. The CDR3 DNA reads as TGCAGTGCTCCCGCCGGTTTCACCGGGGAGCTGTTTTTT. Amino acids: CSAPAGFTGELFF.

The V gene is TRBV6-5, the J gene TRBJ2-1, with D possibly TRBD2 on 5 matching bases. The J call may be faulty, since TRBJ2-7 better matches the DNA end. Looked up from germline, CDR1 is MNHEY and CDR2 is SVGAGI. The CDR3 extends over 13 amino acids. This CDR3 is CASSYSPGREQYF. In DNA form, the CDR3 reads TGTGCCAGCAGTTACTCACCGGGGAGAGAGCAGTACTTC.

The genes are TRBV6-1 and TRBJ1-1; 9 bases line up with TRBD1. The J segment lost 1 base and the V segment lost 2 bases, leaving 5 bases of the junction unmatched. CDR1 MNHNS and CDR2 SASEGT come from the germline V gene. This CDR3 is built from 16 residues. CDR3: CASSEHRGLGNTEAFF. CDR3 DNA sequence: TGTGCCAGCAGTGAACACAGGGGGCTCGGGAACACTGAAGCTTTCTTT.

The chain is built from TRBV30 and TRBJ1-1; 9 positions agree with TRBD1. The CDR3 covers 14 residues. The V gene's germline CDR1 is GTSNPN and CDR2 SVGIG (reference sequence). Trimming removed 5 bases from V and 1 base from J; junction bases left unmatched: 5. DNA for the CDR3: TGTGCCTGGGGTCCGGGACAGGGGAACACTGAAGCTTTCTTT. Translating it yields CAWGPGQGNTEAFF.

V gene TRBV5-4 combines with J gene TRBJ1-1, with a weak D call TRBD1 (5 bases). The V and J ends lost 3 bases and 3 bases respectively, with 18 bases between them. CDR1 and CDR2 from the germline V gene are SGHNT and YYREEE (reference sequence). There are 16 residues in the CDR3. The CDR3, as DNA: TGTGCCAGCAGCTCCGGGACGCAAAGGACACACACTGAAGCTTTCTTT. It codes for CASSSGTQRTHTEAFF.

The chain uses TRBV7-6 and TRBJ2-2; 16 nucleotides match TRBD2. Germline-derived CDR1 and CDR2 are SGHVS and FNYEAQ. V was pared by 3 bases and J by 5 bases, with 3 bases of the junction left unmatched. The CDR3 is 17 residues long. This CDR3 is CASSLTGLAGGTGELFF. As DNA, the CDR3 is TGTGCCAGCAGCTTGACGGGACTAGCGGGAGGGACCGGGGAGCTGTTTTTT.

V usage is TRBV3-1 and J usage is TRBJ2-3, with 12 positions matching TRBD2. J was trimmed by 2 bases and V by 1 base; bases with no gene match: 4. There are 17 residues in the CDR3. In germline, CDR1 is LGHDT, CDR2 YNNKEL (reference sequence). The DNA for the CDR3 is TGTGCCAGCAGCCAAGGGGGACTAGCGGGCGTCACAGATACGCAGTATTTT. As protein: CASSQGGLAGVTDTQYF.

The chain uses TRBV20-1 and TRBJ1-1; D is undetermined. CDR1 DFQATT and CDR2 SNEGSKA come from the germline V gene (reference sequence). V was pared by 4 bases and J by 1 base, with 7 bases between. The CDR3 loop spans 12 amino acids. This CDR3 reads CSATEGNTEAFF. CDR3 sequence (DNA): TGCAGTGCTACGGAGGGGAACACTGAAGCTTTCTTT.

Only one count was recorded for this clonotype. J is TRBJ1-3 and V is TRBV12-3 or TRBV12-4, with D possibly TRBD1 on 6 matching bases. V lost 3 bases and J lost 7, with 13 bases in between. The CDR3 consists of 14 residues. The CDR3 spells CASSLRGARNTIYF. As DNA, the CDR3 is TGTGCCAGCAGTTTGCGGGGGGCGAGGAACACCATATATTTT.